This TCR beta chain was captured by sequencing in a study of brain T cells in children with intractable seizures. Study-level findings and limits: Viral specificity was inferred only from CDR3 similarity; HCMV serostatus was unknown.

TCRdb's copy holds only in-frame clones and misses some; the assay was immunoSEQ multiplex PCR. The sample comprises approximately 60,000 clones, 90% to 96% of which are singletons, and 0.3% to 0.4% rests with the top ten. V was trimmed by 5 bases and J by 0 bases, leaving 11 bases between them. CDR3 length: 15 amino acids. Germline V gene lookup returns CDR1 MNHEY and CDR2 SVGAGI. Points on this clone: Its antigen is as yet unknown.

The chain employs TRBV6-5 and TRBJ1-5; D unresolved. This clonotype was sampled from a boy under two years old with focal cortical dysplasia and intractable seizures. Source: peripheral blood, taken at surgery. CDR3 nucleotide sequence: TGTGCCAGCAGTCCAGGTCAGACTAGCAATCAGCCCCAGCATTTT. This translates into CASSPGQTSNQPQHF.